The 16 T cell receptor beta chains below come from one sample, sequenced in a study of blood T cell repertoires in COVID-19. TCRdb's table, derived via immunoSEQ multiplex PCR, lists solely in-frame clones and lacks some. The top ten clones hold about an eighth of a sample with more than 100,000 clones, roughly 84% of them seen once. The sequenced material came from peripheral blood. The source of these receptors is a woman aged 25 to 39 who had recovered from COVID-19.

The genes are TRBV6-5 and TRBJ2-1; D is possibly TRBD2 (6 bases). The germline V gene encodes CDR1 MNHEY and CDR2 SVGAGI. The V and J ends lost 4 bases and 7 bases respectively, with 14 bases between them. The CDR3 sequence is 14 residues long. CDR3 region: CASSSVRRDNEQFF. CDR3 sequence (DNA): TGTGCCAGCAGTTCAGTTAGGAGGGATAATGAGCAGTTCTTC.

This chain joins TRBV5-6 and TRBJ1-2, with 9 bases fitting TRBD1. The CDR3 totals 12 residues. CDR1 is SGHDT and CDR2 is YYEEEE in the germline V gene. V shed 7 bases, J shed 4 bases, and the junction held 2 bases outside the gene matches. CDR3 residues: CASGDRVYGYTF. The DNA for the CDR3 is TGTGCCAGCGGGGACAGGGTCTATGGCTACACCTTC.

J is TRBJ2-7 and V is TRBV5-1; 9 positions match TRBD1. Germline CDR1 SGHRS, CDR2 YFSETQ. J lost 5 bases, V lost 6 bases, and 6 bases had no gene match. The CDR3 is 13 amino acids. CDR3 protein: CASTLGTGNEQYF. The CDR3 nucleotides are TGCGCCAGCACCTTAGGGACAGGGAACGAGCAGTACTTC.

The J gene is TRBJ1-1, the V gene TRBV12-3 or TRBV12-4; D unresolved. This CDR3 is 13 amino acids long. The V gene lost 5 bases and the J gene lost 5 bases, with 12 bases spanning the gap. CDR3 loop: CASSLVAGTEAFF. As DNA, the CDR3 is TGTGCCAGCAGTCTAGTAGCGGGGACTGAAGCTTTCTTT.

The CDR3 here is CASSPGAGGYTDTQYF. For the CDR3, the DNA is TGCGCCAGCAGCCCCGGGGCGGGGGGGTACACAGATACGCAGTATTTT. The chain joins TRBV5-1 to TRBJ2-3; 9 nucleotides align to TRBD2. The CDR3 is 16 amino acids. CDR1 is SGHRS and CDR2 is YFSETQ in the germline V gene. V dropped 4 bases and J dropped 2; count of bases not matched to a gene: 8.

This chain connects TRBV7-6 to TRBJ1-1; no reliable D call. Trimming stripped 2 bases from V and 1 base from J, with 5 bases between. Per germline, CDR1 SGHVS and CDR2 FNYEAQ. CDR3 size: 13 residues. The CDR3 DNA is TGTGCCAGCAGCTTACGGGAGAACACTGAAGCTTTCTTT. As protein: CASSLRENTEAFF.

The chain uses TRBV7-2 and TRBJ1-2; 9 bases are a match to TRBD1. The V gene's germline CDR1 is SGHTA and CDR2 FQGNSA. The ends lost 0 bases at V and 10 bases at J; junction bases unmatched: 6. The CDR3 runs to 14 residues. CDR3 bases: TGTGCCAGCAGCTTAGCTGGGACAGGGAGTGTCTACACCTTC. Encoded protein: CASSLAGTGSVYTF.

The chain joins TRBV19 to TRBJ2-3; D might be TRBD2 (6 bases). The germline CDR1 and CDR2 sequences are LNHDA and SQIVND (reference sequence). V was shortened by 10 bases and J by 2 bases, with 19 bases between the two germline ends. This CDR3 is 15 amino acids long. CDR3 protein: CATTGGRTLTDTQYF. CDR3 sequence (DNA): TGTGCCACCACTGGGGGGAGAACTCTCACAGATACGCAGTATTTT.

To note about this clone: The junction departs from the called germline gene at one end, perhaps through a read error. The chain has TRBV7-7 and TRBJ2-7; D is perhaps TRBD1 (5 bases). Germline V gives CDR1 SSHAT, CDR2 FNYEAQ (reference sequence). The CDR3 is 15 residues long. The CDR3 is CASSSSNNQGHEQYF. The CDR3 bases are TGTGCTAGCAGCTCCTCCAACAACCAGGGTCACGAGCAGTACTTC.

The chain links TRBV7-8 to TRBJ2-2; TRBD2 agrees at 7 bases. Germline loops: CDR1 SGHVS, CDR2 FQNEAQ. Trimming took 3 bases from V and 5 from J; bases not matched to a gene: 6. The CDR3 is made up of 15 amino acids. The CDR3 protein is CASSFSLAVTGELFF. CDR3 DNA sequence: TGTGCCAGCAGCTTCTCTCTAGCGGTTACCGGGGAGCTGTTTTTT.

The chain carries TRBV19 and TRBJ2-2; 7 bases fit TRBD1. The V gene end was trimmed by 7 bases and the J gene end by 5 bases; junction bases not matched to a gene: 7. Germline CDR1 reads LNHDA; CDR2 reads SQIVND (reference sequence). The CDR3 loop spans 14 amino acids. CDR3 coding DNA: TGTGCCAGTACCTCGGGACAGTGGACCGGGGAGCTGTTTTTT. It codes for CASTSGQWTGELFF.

CDR3 protein: CASSQDQVTYGYTF. The CDR3 DNA reads TGTGCCAGCAGCCAAGATCAGGTTACCTATGGCTACACCTTC. V and J are TRBV14 and TRBJ1-2; D gene unclear. The CDR3 covers 14 residues. Germline CDR1 and CDR2: SGHDN and FVKESK. Deletions cut 0 bases from V and 4 bases from J, with 9 bases between.

The chain recombines TRBV7-9 with TRBJ1-1; 7 bases map to TRBD1. The germline CDR1 and CDR2 sequences are SEHNR and FQNEAQ (reference sequence). The CDR3 contains 15 residues. V shed 5 bases, J shed 1 base, and the junction held 7 bases outside the gene matches. The CDR3 region is CASSGHRGENTEAFF. CDR3 coding DNA: TGTGCCAGCAGCGGGCACAGGGGAGAGAACACTGAAGCTTTCTTT.

This chain connects TRBV27 to TRBJ1-2; weak D call: TRBD1 (6 bases). Germline CDR1 reads MNHEY; CDR2 reads SMNVEV (reference sequence). Trimming left V 6 bases short and J 0 bases short, with 20 bases between. This CDR3 is built from 17 residues. This CDR3 reads CASSSTGTRETNYGYTF. Here the CDR3 DNA reads TGTGCCAGCAGCTCTACCGGGACAAGGGAAACTAACTATGGCTACACCTTC.

This clone was counted once. The chain recombines TRBV29-1 with TRBJ2-1; TRBD2 aligns across 11 bases. With V trimmed by 3 bases and J by 3 bases, 1 base remained unmatched. The CDR3 loop spans 14 amino acids. The V gene's germline CDR1 is SQVTM and CDR2 ANQGSEA. DNA of the CDR3: TGCAGCGTTGAGGGGACTAGCGGCTACAATGAGCAGTTCTTC. Amino acid sequence: CSVEGTSGYNEQFF.

V gene TRBV24-1 combines with J gene TRBJ2-3; 15 bases are shared with TRBD2. After removal of 2 bases from V and 8 bases from J, the junction contained 10 bases not matched to a gene. From germline, CDR1 is KGHDR and CDR2 SFDVKD. The CDR3 runs to 18 residues. The DNA for the CDR3 is TGTGCCACCAGTGATTCTCAAGGACTAGCGGGGGGGCGTTCTACGCAGTATTTT. Amino acid sequence: CATSDSQGLAGGRSTQYF.